The 18 T cell receptor beta chains below come from one sample, sequenced in a study of blood T cell repertoires in COVID-19. TCRdb keeps only in-frame clones here, not all; method: immunoSEQ multiplex PCR. Among approximately 230,000 clones, about nine tenths were seen once, and the ten largest hold 2% to 2.5%. Input material: peripheral blood. These receptors all stem from a man aged 30 to 39 who had recovered from COVID-19.

V and J are TRBV27 and TRBJ1-1, with D tentatively TRBD1 (6 bases). This CDR3 has 14 residues. Trimming removed 6 bases from V and 1 base from J, with 12 bases in between. Germline V gives CDR1 MNHEY, CDR2 SMNVEV (reference sequence). The CDR3 is CASRRTQGNTEAFF. The CDR3 coding sequence is TGTGCCAGCAGGCGTACACAGGGGAACACTGAAGCTTTCTTT.

V is TRBV11-3 and J is TRBJ2-3; 9 bases line up with TRBD1. CDR1 SGHNT and CDR2 YENEEA come from the germline V gene. The CDR3 totals 16 residues. The V and J ends lost 0 bases and 4 bases, in that order; junction bases with no gene match: 5. Here the CDR3 reads CASSLDWGQGPDTQYF. Written as DNA, the CDR3 is TGTGCCAGCAGCTTAGATTGGGGACAGGGCCCAGATACGCAGTATTTT.

V and J are TRBV11-3 and TRBJ2-2; D is uncertain. This CDR3 has 14 amino acids. Germline V gene data show CDR1 as SGHNT and CDR2 as YENEEA. The ends were cut back, 2 bases at V and 6 bases at J, with 10 bases in the middle. CDR3 protein: CASSLHQVPGELFF. For the CDR3, the DNA is TGTGCCAGCAGCTTACACCAGGTGCCCGGGGAGCTGTTTTTT.

This clone appeared once. This chain uses TRBV19 with TRBJ1-2, with D maybe TRBD1 (6 bases). V shed 3 bases and J shed 9 bases, with 17 bases lying between them. CDR1 and CDR2 from the germline V gene are LNHDA and SQIVND (reference sequence). The CDR3 sequence is 14 residues long. This CDR3 is CASSIPTGSSSYTF. The CDR3 nucleotides read TGTGCCAGTAGTATTCCCACAGGGTCCTCTAGCTACACCTTC. The whole variable domain, filled in from reference TRBV19 and TRBJ1-2, reads DGGITQSPKYLFRKEGQNVTLSCEQNLNHDAMYWYRQDPGQGLRLIYYSQIVNDFQKGDIAEGYSVSREKKESFPLTVTSAQKNPTAFYLCASSIPTGSSSYTFGSGTRLTVV.

This rearrangement joins TRBV11-1 to TRBJ2-7, with 9 bases identical to TRBD1. Germline lookup yields CDR1 SGHAT and CDR2 FQDESV (reference sequence). The CDR3 contains 15 residues. Trimming cost V 4 bases and J 5 bases; bases outside gene matches: 9. CDR3 protein: CASSSPRTGVDEQYF. The CDR3 nucleotides are TGTGCCAGCAGCTCTCCGAGGACAGGGGTCGACGAGCAGTACTTC.

This clone has more than one count but fewer than ten. The gene calls are TRBV10-3 and TRBJ2-6, with D possibly being TRBD1 (6 bases). This CDR3 comprises 15 residues. Germline lookup yields CDR1 ENHRY and CDR2 SYGVKD. V was clipped by 6 bases and J by 1 base, with 10 bases between them. CDR3 nucleotides: TGTGCCATCAGGACAGGATATTCTGGGGCCAACGTCCTGACTTTC. It encodes CAIRTGYSGANVLTF.

This clone was detected a few times. V usage is TRBV25-1 and J usage is TRBJ1-6; tentative D call: TRBD1 (6 bases). CDR3 size: 16 residues. The V gene lost 3 bases and the J gene lost 10 bases, with 19 bases spanning the gap. Germline assignment: CDR1 MGHDK and CDR2 SYGVNS. CDR3 sequence reads: CASSDFLTGMESPLHF. The CDR3 DNA reads TGTGCCAGCAGTGATTTCCTCACAGGGATGGAATCACCCCTCCACTTT.

Here the CDR3 reads CASPSTSEQFF. Here the CDR3 DNA reads TGTGCCAGCCCTAGCACTTCTGAGCAGTTCTTC. This chain joins TRBV6-8 and TRBJ2-1, with D perhaps TRBD2 (5 bases). The CDR3 runs to 11 residues. V was shortened by 8 bases and J by 9 bases, with 11 bases between the two germline ends. From germline, CDR1 is MNHGY and CDR2 SAAAGT.

The rearrangement uses TRBV6-1 and TRBJ1-6; D is unclear. The CDR3 contains 12 residues. Between the trimmed V and J ends, which lost 3 bases and 9 bases, there was a span of 6 bases. Germline V gene sequence: CDR1 MNHNS, CDR2 SASEGT. CDR3 loop: CASSDISSPLHF. The CDR3 bases are TGTGCCAGCAGTGATATCAGTTCACCCCTCCACTTT.

The chain is built from TRBV7-2 and TRBJ1-3; D is ambiguous. Trimming removed 2 bases from V and 0 bases from J, with 11 bases in between. This CDR3 is 16 amino acids long. CDR1 is SGHTA and CDR2 is FQGNSA in the germline V gene. CDR3: CASSLHQTNSGNTIYF. The CDR3 coding sequence is TGTGCCAGCAGCTTACACCAGACAAACTCTGGAAACACCATATATTTT.

This clone showed up many times. The chain is built from TRBV9 and TRBJ1-2, with D perhaps TRBD1 (5 bases). Trimming took off 4 bases at V and 7 bases at J, with 14 bases between the two ends. This CDR3 region has 13 residues. Germline CDR1 reads SGDLS; CDR2 reads YYNGEE. The CDR3 region has the DNA TGTGCCAGCAGCCTCCTCGGGGGGAGTGGCTACACCTTC. Protein: CASSLLGGSGYTF.

This clone was picked up one time. The CDR3 region has the DNA TGTGCCAGCAGTGAAAAACAGGGGGTGAATCAGCCCCAGCATTTT. Translating gives CASSEKQGVNQPQHF. This chain connects TRBV6-4 to TRBJ1-5; 8 nucleotides agree with TRBD1. CDR3 length: 15 residues. V gave up 3 bases and J gave up 4 bases; unmatched junction bases: 5. Germline-derived CDR1 and CDR2 are MRHNA and SNTAGT.

This clone was seen only a few times. The rearrangement uses TRBV30 and TRBJ2-3; 8 nucleotides line up with TRBD1. V gave up 2 bases and J gave up 4 bases; unmatched junction bases: 11. Germline V CDR1 and CDR2: GTSNPN, SVGIG (reference sequence). This CDR3 has 16 amino acids. The CDR3 here is CAWSIRNGQGADTQYF. DNA for the CDR3: TGTGCCTGGAGTATTCGAAATGGACAGGGTGCAGATACGCAGTATTTT.

This chain uses TRBV7-9 with TRBJ1-5, with D possibly TRBD1 on 6 matching bases. V was clipped by 5 bases and J by 3 bases, with 8 bases between them. The CDR3 has 13 amino acids. Germline CDR1 reads SEHNR; CDR2 reads FQNEAQ (reference sequence). As DNA, the CDR3 is TGTGCCAGCAGCCAGGGGACCAATCAGCCCCAGCATTTT. This sequence encodes CASSQGTNQPQHF. Looking up the rest from reference TRBV7-9 and TRBJ1-5 gives the full variable domain: DTGVSQNPRHKITKRGQNVTFRCDPISEHNRLYWYRQTLGQGPEFLTYFQNEAQLEKSRLLSDRFSAERPKGSFSTLEIQRTEQGDSAMYLCASSQGTNQPQHFGDGTRLSIL.

The chain uses TRBV29-1 and TRBJ1-2; 9 bases agree with TRBD1. CDR3 length: 14 residues. V lost 6 bases, J lost 4 bases, and 9 bases stayed unmatched. Germline V gene lookup returns CDR1 SQVTM and CDR2 ANQGSEA. CDR3 in amino acids: CSVDRDRDPYGYTF. CDR3 nucleotides: TGCAGCGTCGACCGGGACAGGGACCCCTATGGCTACACCTTC. Variable domain in full (rest from reference TRBV29-1 and TRBJ1-2): SAVISQKPSRDICQRGTSLTIQCQVDSQVTMMFWYRQQPGQSLTLIATANQGSEATYESGFVIDKFPISRPNLTFSTLTVSNMSPEDSSIYLCSVDRDRDPYGYTFGSGTRLTVV.

This chain connects TRBV5-4 to TRBJ1-2; D unclear. The CDR3 has 14 residues. The V end lost 0 bases, the J end lost 2 bases, and 8 bases lay between the germline ends. Germline values: CDR1 SGHNT, CDR2 YYREEE (reference sequence). CDR3 in DNA: TGTGCCAGCAGCTTGGAGGAGGGAAACTATGGCTACACCTTC. Protein sequence: CASSLEEGNYGYTF. Supplemented by reference TRBV5-4 and TRBJ1-2, the full variable domain reads ETGVTQSPTHLIKTRGQQVTLRCSSQSGHNTVSWYQQALGQGPQFIFQYYREEENGRGNFPPRFSGLQFPNYSSELNVNALELDDSALYLCASSLEEGNYGYTFGSGTRLTVV.

This clone was seen only once. This chain connects TRBV29-1 to TRBJ2-5; 10 bases line up with TRBD2. V shed 7 bases, J shed 1 base, and the junction held 0 bases outside the gene matches. CDR3 length equals 12 residues. The germline V gene has CDR1 SQVTM and CDR2 ANQGSEA. This chain's CDR3 is CSGTSGQETQYF. The CDR3 bases are TGCAGCGGGACTAGCGGCCAAGAGACCCAGTACTTC.

This sequence joins TRBV7-8 and TRBJ2-2; D possibly corresponds to TRBD1 (6 bases). CDR1 is SGHVS, CDR2 FQNEAQ, per germline. CDR3 length equals 15 residues. Trimming shortened V by 5 bases and J by 8 bases, and 18 bases separated the two germline ends. The CDR3 DNA sequence: TGTGCCAGCAGCAGACAAGCCCCAGGGGCTGGGGAGCTGTTTTTT. It is translated as CASSRQAPGAGELFF.